This T cell receptor beta chain was captured by sequencing in a study of PD-1 blockade in classical Hodgkin lymphoma. Points from the study as a whole: Reported findings placed baseline TCR diversity lower in newly diagnosed patients (compared with healthy donors). Initiation of nivolumab under 1 year after ASCT led to exclusion of patients.

On this clone itself: Its specificity is unknown.

The data were produced by immunoSEQ multiplex PCR, yet TCRdb's version contains in-frame clones alone and is incomplete. The sample gives about 94,000 clones, approximately 92% of which show up once; roughly 10% is in the top ten. Every patient had relapsed following autologous stem cell transplantation, and cohorts differed in brentuximab vedotin exposure. The V gene lost 3 bases and the J gene lost 2 bases, with 8 bases spanning the gap. The CDR3 extends over 13 amino acids. Germline V gene data show CDR1 as LNHDA and CDR2 as SQIVND (reference sequence). The sequences come from peripheral blood mononuclear cells (PBMCs), collected before the second cycle of nivolumab. The V call is TRBV19, the J call TRBJ2-7; possible D gene TRBD2, 5 bases. The sequence came from a human donor with classical Hodgkin lymphoma. The CDR3 region has the DNA TGTGCCAGTAGTATTAGCGAGGCCTACGAGCAGTACTTC. Translated, it gives CASSISEAYEQYF.